The 29 T cell receptor beta chains below all came from one sample that was sequenced in a study of blood T cells in healthy people across ages. Alongside a J-beta primer mix, a sample-barcoded 5' primer served in a second PCR lasting about 6 to 11 cycles. TCRdb reprocessed the 5' RACE reads via MiXCR and lists one record per CDR3 protein. The data hold about 800,000 distinct CDR3 sequences, with 20% to 25% observed a single time. In addition, the sample was reused for a study of T cells of mothers and their children.

Sequenced input: blood. These receptors all stem from a boy aged 10-17 years in good health.

Turning to this clonotype: No conserved phenylalanine or tryptophan is present at the end of the CDR3, so a read error is the likely explanation. The V call is TRBV2, the J call TRBJ1-4; a possible D gene is TRBD1 (5 bases). The V end lost 7 bases, the J end lost 0 bases, and 9 bases lay between the germline ends. This CDR3 is 14 amino acids long. Germline V CDR1 and CDR2: SNHLY, FYNNEI. The CDR3 here is CASKRGATNEKLFL. The CDR3 nucleotides read TGTGCCAGCAAACGGGGCGCAACTAATGAAAAACTGTTTCTT.

There are a few counts of this clonotype. CDR3 region: CASSQEARSEGRYEQYF. As DNA, the CDR3 is TGTGCCAGCAGCCAAGAGGCTCGGTCCGAAGGACGCTACGAGCAGTACTTC. The V and J genes are TRBV4-2 and TRBJ2-7; D remains ambiguous. The CDR3 is 17 residues long. Germline V lookup: CDR1 LGHNA, CDR2 YNFKEQ. Between the trimmed V and J ends, which lost 0 bases and 3 bases, there was a span of 18 bases.

This clonotype was detected only a few times. The rearrangement links TRBV20-1 to TRBJ2-3; the D gene is possibly TRBD2 (6 bases). Germline V gene lookup returns CDR1 DFQATT and CDR2 SNEGSKA (reference sequence). V lost 1 base, J lost 0 bases, and 17 bases lay in between. This CDR3 contains 17 residues. CDR3: CSARVNGLPTSTDTQYF. The DNA for the CDR3 is TGCAGTGCTAGAGTAAATGGACTACCCACTAGCACAGATACGCAGTATTTT.

This sequence joins TRBV4-3 and TRBJ1-4; D is uncertain. The V end was cut by 1 base, the J end by 8 bases, with 8 bases between. The germline gives CDR1 LGHNA, CDR2 YSLEER. The CDR3 length is 13 residues. CDR3 protein: CASSQGIFEKLFF. In DNA form, the CDR3 reads TGCGCCAGCAGCCAAGGTATCTTCGAAAAACTGTTTTTT.

J is TRBJ1-5 and V is TRBV5-1; no firm D call. Germline CDR1 SGHRS, CDR2 YFSETQ. Trimming left V 0 bases short and J 0 bases short, with 7 bases between. The CDR3 covers 15 residues. For the CDR3, the DNA is TGCGCCAGCAGCTTGGGGAGTAGTAGCAATCAGCCCCAGCATTTT. Its protein product is CASSLGSSSNQPQHF.

This clonotype was seen a few times. The V gene is TRBV5-1, the J gene TRBJ2-4; weak D call: TRBD1 (5 bases). Germline V gene sequence: CDR1 SGHRS, CDR2 YFSETQ. The CDR3 has 13 amino acids. Trimming removed 0 bases from V and 8 bases from J, with 9 bases in between. The CDR3 bases are TGCGCCAGCAGCTTGGCAGGGATTGACATTCAGTACTTC. This gives the protein CASSLAGIDIQYF.

The gene calls are TRBV7-2 and TRBJ2-1; 9 bases are a match to TRBD2. With V trimmed by 5 bases and J by 1 base, 6 bases remained unmatched. The CDR3 consists of 16 residues. Germline V gene lookup returns CDR1 SGHTA and CDR2 FQGNSA. For the CDR3, the DNA is TGTGCCAGCAGCATTCCTCTAGCGGGGTCCTACAATGAGCAGTTCTTC. Encoded protein: CASSIPLAGSYNEQFF.

This chain joins TRBV9 and TRBJ2-2; D possibly uses TRBD1 or TRBD2 (6 bases each). The V gene's germline CDR1 is SGDLS and CDR2 YYNGEE. This CDR3 comprises 15 residues. V lost 0 bases, J lost 6 bases, and 12 bases lay in between. This chain's CDR3 is CASSVAVRGAGELFF. The CDR3, as DNA: TGTGCCAGCAGCGTAGCTGTGAGGGGGGCCGGGGAGCTGTTTTTT.

The chain has TRBV20-1 and TRBJ2-1, with 10 positions matching TRBD2. V lost 5 bases to trimming and J lost 4 bases; unmatched junction nucleotides: 11. The CDR3 has 16 residues. Germline V lookup: CDR1 DFQATT, CDR2 SNEGSKA (reference sequence). The chain's CDR3 is CSASFLLAGNYNEQFF. The DNA of the CDR3 is TGCAGTGCTTCCTTCCTACTAGCGGGGAATTACAATGAGCAGTTCTTC.

The V and J genes are TRBV7-9 and TRBJ2-3, with D possibly TRBD2 on 8 matching bases. Looked up from germline, CDR1 is SEHNR and CDR2 is FQNEAQ (reference sequence). V was clipped by 3 bases and J by 6 bases, with 28 bases between them. This CDR3 spans 19 amino acids. CDR3 residues: CASSLEGAMGLVKKDTQYF. The CDR3 bases are TGTGCCAGCAGCTTGGAGGGGGCGATGGGACTAGTTAAGAAGGATACGCAGTATTTT.

This clonotype has only a few counts. V and J are TRBV7-2 and TRBJ2-7; D might be TRBD1 or TRBD2, each matching 5 bases. The length of the CDR3 is 14 residues. V lost 4 bases and J 4 bases, leaving 14 bases between the germline ends. Germline V CDR1 and CDR2: SGHTA, FQGNSA. Here the CDR3 reads CASSWGQGPYEQYF. The CDR3 bases are TGTGCCAGCAGCTGGGGCCAGGGACCTTACGAGCAGTACTTC.

The chain employs TRBV7-9 and TRBJ1-2, with no clear D. The CDR3 is made up of 13 amino acids. Germline V CDR1 and CDR2: SEHNR, FQNEAQ (reference sequence). The ends were cut back, 5 bases at V and 3 bases at J, with 10 bases in the middle. The CDR3 region is CASSATPYYGYTF. CDR3 nucleotide sequence: TGTGCCAGCAGCGCGACACCTTACTATGGCTACACCTTC.

A few counts support this clonotype. The chain couples TRBV4-1 to TRBJ2-7; TRBD1 or TRBD2 may be the D gene (6 bases each). This CDR3 spans 15 amino acids. Per germline, CDR1 MGHRA and CDR2 YSYEKL. V was trimmed by 1 base and J by 5 bases, leaving 15 bases between them. For the CDR3, the DNA is TGCGCCAGCAGCCAAGTTACAGGGTGGGGGGACGAGCAGTACTTC. Translating it yields CASSQVTGWGDEQYF.

As concerns this clonotype: At one end the junction does not follow the germline gene, possibly because of a read error. The J gene is TRBJ1-2, the V gene TRBV5-6; D is perhaps TRBD1 (5 bases). The CDR3 runs to 16 residues. Germline-derived CDR1 and CDR2 are SGHDT and YYEEEE. The CDR3 reads CASSQKTAYFSYGYAF. CDR3 sequence (DNA): TGTGCCAGCAGCCAGAAGACAGCGTACTTTTCCTATGGCTACGCCTTC.

This clonotype was recorded many times. The chain has TRBV6-6 and TRBJ2-7, with TRBD1 matching 8 bases. The CDR3 is 14 amino acids. Germline assignment: CDR1 MNHNY and CDR2 SVGAGI (reference sequence). V trimming: 0 bases; J trimming: 4 bases; junction bases outside the gene matches: 2. The CDR3 loop reads CASSYSRTGYEQYF. In nucleotides, the CDR3 is TGTGCCAGCAGTTACTCTCGGACAGGGTACGAGCAGTACTTC.

The chain recombines TRBV20-1 with TRBJ2-1; TRBD2 aligns across 12 bases. The junction had 8 bases not matched to a gene; V was cut back by 0 bases and J by 8 bases. This CDR3 is 16 amino acids long. CDR1 is DFQATT and CDR2 is SNEGSKA in the germline V gene (reference sequence). The CDR3 spells CSARESRTSGVYEQFF. The DNA of the CDR3 is TGCAGTGCTAGAGAATCCCGGACTAGCGGGGTTTATGAGCAGTTCTTC.

V and J are TRBV7-2 and TRBJ1-2; D is possibly TRBD1 (6 bases). The CDR3 extends over 14 amino acids. V lost 5 bases and J lost 5, with 15 bases in between. Germline V gene lookup returns CDR1 SGHTA and CDR2 FQGNSA. CDR3 residues: CASSPRQDQYGYTF. In DNA, the CDR3 is TGTGCCAGCAGCCCAAGACAGGACCAGTATGGCTACACCTTC.

This chain connects TRBV20-1 to TRBJ2-1; 10 bases align to TRBD1. Trimming took 6 bases from V and 3 from J; bases not matched to a gene: 8. The CDR3 consists of 15 residues. Germline V gene data show CDR1 as DFQATT and CDR2 as SNEGSKA (reference sequence). CDR3 residues: CSAQGTGEFYNEQFF. The CDR3 DNA sequence: TGCAGTGCCCAAGGGACAGGGGAATTCTACAATGAGCAGTTCTTC.

This clonotype was seen a few times. The chain joins TRBV3-1 to TRBJ2-1; D unresolved. Trimming took off 0 bases at V and 5 bases at J, with 8 bases between the two ends. The CDR3 has 14 amino acids. Germline loops: CDR1 LGHDT, CDR2 YNNKEL (reference sequence). The CDR3 DNA is TGTGCCAGCAGCCAAGATGTTGGGGACAATGAGCAGTTCTTC. Amino acid sequence: CASSQDVGDNEQFF.

Only a few counts were recorded for this clonotype. The genes are TRBV2 and TRBJ1-5, with no clear D. The CDR3 has 15 residues. The germline V gene encodes CDR1 SNHLY and CDR2 FYNNEI. Trimming removed 3 bases from V and 0 bases from J, with 9 bases in between. As DNA, the CDR3 is TGTGCCAGCAGTGATTCGATCGGTAGCAATCAGCCCCAGCATTTT. Amino acid sequence: CASSDSIGSNQPQHF.

This clonotype was observed at least ten times. The chain employs TRBV20-1 and TRBJ1-4, with D hard to call. V was trimmed by 6 bases and J by 6 bases, leaving 20 bases between them. There are 15 residues in the CDR3. Germline-derived CDR1 and CDR2 are DFQATT and SNEGSKA (reference sequence). In nucleotides, the CDR3 is TGCAGTGCCCGCGGTGGTGGCCATGGATATGAAAAACTGTTTTTT. It codes for CSARGGGHGYEKLFF.

J is TRBJ2-7 and V is TRBV5-5, with TRBD2 matching 12 bases. Germline trimming cut 4 bases from V and 2 bases from J; bases unmatched to any gene: 4. The CDR3 has 15 residues. In germline, CDR1 is SGHKS, CDR2 YYEKEE (reference sequence). The CDR3 here is CASSRSSGRAYEQYF. The CDR3 coding sequence is TGTGCCAGCAGCCGTTCTAGCGGGAGGGCCTACGAGCAGTACTTC. Full variable domain (rest looked up from reference TRBV5-5 and TRBJ2-7): DAGVTQSPTHLIKTRGQQVTLRCSPISGHKSVSWYQQVLGQGPQFIFQYYEKEERGRGNFPDRFSARQFPNYSSELNVNALLLGDSALYLCASSRSSGRAYEQYFGPGTRLTVT.

This clonotype was detected only a few times. This chain uses TRBV6-5 with TRBJ1-1; D is perhaps TRBD1 (5 bases). Trimming pared 2 bases from V and 1 base from J, leaving 8 bases between. There are 14 residues in the CDR3. Germline V gene data show CDR1 as MNHEY and CDR2 as SVGAGI. CDR3 region: CASSYATGNTEAFF. The CDR3 nucleotides read TGTGCCAGCAGTTACGCAACAGGGAACACTGAAGCTTTCTTT.

The rearrangement joins TRBV29-1 to TRBJ1-4, with a possible D match to TRBD1 (5 bases). Germline V CDR1 and CDR2: SQVTM, ANQGSEA. Trimming pared 1 base from V and 6 bases from J, leaving 9 bases between. The CDR3 is 13 residues long. The CDR3 protein is CSVEVGADEKLFF. CDR3 nucleotide sequence: TGCAGCGTTGAAGTTGGGGCCGATGAAAAACTGTTTTTT.

This clonotype turned up a few times. V is TRBV6-2 or TRBV6-3 and J is TRBJ2-1; TRBD2 aligns across 10 bases. The J call may be in error: the DNA end matches TRBJ2-5 better. The CDR3 is 17 amino acids. CDR1 MNHEY and CDR2 SVGEGT come from the germline V gene. The CDR3 DNA reads as TGTGCCAGCAGTCCCGCCCGGACTAGCGGTGGGAGAGAGACCCAGTACTTC. Encoded protein: CASSPARTSGGRETQYF.

This chain connects TRBV7-9 to TRBJ2-7; TRBD2 matches 7 bases. Germline V gene lookup returns CDR1 SEHNR and CDR2 FQNEAQ (reference sequence). This CDR3 is 17 amino acids long. Trimming cost V 7 bases and J 1 base; bases outside gene matches: 16. The CDR3 nucleotides are TGTGCCAGCACCCCAATTGGCGGGAGAGAGGTTTCCTACGAGCAGTACTTC. It translates to CASTPIGGREVSYEQYF. Variable domain in full (rest from reference TRBV7-9 and TRBJ2-7): DTGVSQNPRHKITKRGQNVTFRCDPISEHNRLYWYRQTLGQGPEFLTYFQNEAQLEKSRLLSDRFSAERPKGSFSTLEIQRTEQGDSAMYLCASTPIGGREVSYEQYFGPGTRLTVT.

This chain joins TRBV5-1 and TRBJ2-5; 7 bases fit TRBD2. Losses at the gene ends were 3 bases for V and 4 bases for J; bases not matched to a gene: 6. Germline V gives CDR1 SGHRS, CDR2 YFSETQ. This CDR3 spans 14 amino acids. The CDR3 reads CASSWAGGRETQYF. The CDR3 bases are TGCGCCAGCAGCTGGGCCGGGGGGAGAGAGACCCAGTACTTC. Full variable domain (remainder filled in from reference TRBV5-1 and TRBJ2-5): KAGVTQTPRYLIKTRGQQVTLSCSPISGHRSVSWYQQTPGQGLQFLFEYFSETQRNKGNFPGRFSGRQFSNSRSEMNVSTLELGDSALYLCASSWAGGRETQYFGPGTRLLVL.

Written as DNA, the CDR3 is TGTGCCAGCACCCTGGACCTCTATAGTCCCCTCCACTTT. Protein product: CASTLDLYSPLHF. The chain is built from TRBV12-3 or TRBV12-4 and TRBJ1-6; D unresolved. The V and J ends lost 7 bases and 13 bases respectively, with 17 bases between them. The CDR3 has 13 residues.

This clonotype was observed a single time. This chain links TRBV29-1 with TRBJ2-7; D may be TRBD2 (7 bases). The CDR3 runs to 13 residues. Germline CDR1 and CDR2: SQVTM and ANQGSEA. The germline V and J ends were trimmed by 3 bases and 2 bases, with 11 bases remaining between them. In DNA form, the CDR3 reads TGCAGCGTTGATATAGGGGGGGCCTACGAGCAGTACTTC. Translation: CSVDIGGAYEQYF.